The T cell receptor beta chain described here comes from a study of regulatory T cells in long-lasting Graves disease. There are many counts of this clonotype. Trimming removed 6 bases from V and 1 base from J; junction bases left unmatched: 10. CDR3 length equals 16 residues. Time point here: newly diagnosed GD, antithyroid drugs for less than 3 months. Isolated PBMC RNA provided the starting material for the TCR library. Construction of the TCR beta libraries employed iRepertoire HTBI primers in conjunction with Arm-PCR of CDR3 regions. Each CDR3 protein is one row after TCRdb ran MiXCR on the multiplex PCR reads. This sample carries 350,000 to 550,000 distinct CDR3 sequences, less than 15% of them seen once, and the ten largest clones take roughly 18%. This sample also appeared in a second study, on T cells in Graves' hyperthyroidism and ophthalmopathy. From that paper: Ophthalmopathy cases were set apart from stable hyperthyroidism by a 13 V-J model.

The specimen was peripheral blood mononuclear cells (PBMCs), collected at new diagnosis, from a patient treated with antithyroid drugs. This receptor was taken from a woman aged 50 to 60 with Graves disease. V is TRBV12-3 or TRBV12-4 and J is TRBJ2-3, with 7 bases matching TRBD1. The CDR3 bases are TGTGCCAGCAGAAGTGACAGGGCGAGAGGCACAGATACGCAGTATTTT. Translated: CASRSDRARGTDTQYF.